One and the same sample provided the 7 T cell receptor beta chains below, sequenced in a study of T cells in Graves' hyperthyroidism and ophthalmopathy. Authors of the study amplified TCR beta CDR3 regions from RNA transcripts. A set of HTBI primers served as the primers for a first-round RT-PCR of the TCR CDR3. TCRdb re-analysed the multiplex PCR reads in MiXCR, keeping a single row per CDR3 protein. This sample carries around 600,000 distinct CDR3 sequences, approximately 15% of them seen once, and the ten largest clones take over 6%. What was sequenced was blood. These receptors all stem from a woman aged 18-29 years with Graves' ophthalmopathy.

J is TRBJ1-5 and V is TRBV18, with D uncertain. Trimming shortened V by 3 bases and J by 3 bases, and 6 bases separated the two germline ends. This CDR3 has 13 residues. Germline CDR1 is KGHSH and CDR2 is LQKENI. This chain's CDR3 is CASSPVNNQPQHF. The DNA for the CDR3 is TGTGCCAGCTCACCGGTCAACAATCAGCCCCAGCATTTT. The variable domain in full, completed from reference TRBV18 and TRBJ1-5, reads NAGVMQNPRHLVRRRGQEARLRCSPMKGHSHVYWYRQLPEEGLKFMVYLQKENIIDESGMPKERFSAEFPKEGPSILRIQQVVRGDSAAYFCASSPVNNQPQHFGDGTRLSIL.

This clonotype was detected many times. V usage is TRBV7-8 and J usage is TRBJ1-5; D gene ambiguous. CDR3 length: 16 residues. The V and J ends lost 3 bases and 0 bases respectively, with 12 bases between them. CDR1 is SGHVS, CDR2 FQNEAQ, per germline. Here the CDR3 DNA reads TGTGCCAGCAGCTTTCGGAACCGCCATAGCAATCAGCCCCAGCATTTT. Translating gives CASSFRNRHSNQPQHF.

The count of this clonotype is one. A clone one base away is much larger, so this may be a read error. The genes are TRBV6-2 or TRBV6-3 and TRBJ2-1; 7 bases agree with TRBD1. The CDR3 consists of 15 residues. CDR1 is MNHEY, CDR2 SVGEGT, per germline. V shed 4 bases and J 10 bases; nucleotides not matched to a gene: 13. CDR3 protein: CASSSRTGLGYEQFF. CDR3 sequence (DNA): TGTGCCAGCAGTTCCCGGACAGGATTAGGCTACGAGCAGTTCTTC.

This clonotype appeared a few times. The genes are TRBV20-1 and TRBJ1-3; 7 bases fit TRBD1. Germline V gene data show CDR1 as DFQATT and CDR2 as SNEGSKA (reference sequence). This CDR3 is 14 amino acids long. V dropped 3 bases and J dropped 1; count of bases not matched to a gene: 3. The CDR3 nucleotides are TGCAGTGCTAGTCGGGACAGTTCTGGAAACACCATATATTTT. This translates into CSASRDSSGNTIYF.

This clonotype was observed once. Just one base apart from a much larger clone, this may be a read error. CDR3 nucleotide sequence: TGTGCCGGCAGCTTAAGGACAGATGGTGAAGCTTTCTTT. It encodes CAGSLRTDGEAFF. The V call is TRBV7-8, the J call TRBJ1-1; D may be TRBD1 (6 bases). There are 13 residues in the CDR3. The germline gives CDR1 SGHVS, CDR2 FQNEAQ.

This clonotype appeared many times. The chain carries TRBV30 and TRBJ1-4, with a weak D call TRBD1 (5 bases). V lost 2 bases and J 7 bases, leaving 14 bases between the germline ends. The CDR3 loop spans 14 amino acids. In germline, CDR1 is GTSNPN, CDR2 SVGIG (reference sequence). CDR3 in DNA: TGTGCCTGGAGTCAGGGAGTTAGTCTTGAAAAACTGTTTTTT. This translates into CAWSQGVSLEKLFF.

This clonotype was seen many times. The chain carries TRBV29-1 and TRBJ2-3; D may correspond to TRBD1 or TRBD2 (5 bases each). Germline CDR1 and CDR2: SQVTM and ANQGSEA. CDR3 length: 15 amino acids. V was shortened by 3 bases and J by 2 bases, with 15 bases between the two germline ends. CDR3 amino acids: CSVDGTPTATDTQYF. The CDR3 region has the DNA TGCAGCGTTGATGGGACCCCGACCGCCACAGATACGCAGTATTTT.